The 30 T cell receptor beta chains below were found in one sample sequenced in a study of low-dose radiotherapy and immunotherapy resistance in tumors (dated by TCRdb to between 2021 and 2022). Reading the label with the study, this specimen's time point is: before trial treatment. Reads for this sample came from an Illumina HiSeq 2500. To make first-strand cDNA, Superscript III was used along with a set of TRAV- and TRBV-specific primers so that both the TCRalpha and TCRbeta chains were covered. TCRs were amplified for around 20 PCR cycles with Phusion, using a constant-region primer paired with the adapter attached to the V primers. In TCRdb, the public reads were trimmed at Q25 with fastp and aligned with MiXCR, with productive beta chains retained. When rows share a CDR3 protein, they turn into one entry using the most common DNA and genes. This sample comprises fewer than 90,000 distinct CDR3 sequences, less than 35% of them detected only once. In total, the top ten clones hold around 10% of the sample.

The sample here was PBMCs, taken before treatment. The receptors were sampled from a female donor with ovarian cancer.

In regard to this clonotype: One base separates it from a far larger clone, so it is likely a read error. Here the CDR3 reads CASSQEVGIHGGEQYF. The CDR3, as DNA: TGTGCCAGCAGCCAAGAGGTAGGGATACACGGGGGTGAGCAGTACTTC. The chain carries TRBV3-1 and TRBJ2-4; perhaps TRBD2 as D (6 bases). The V end was cut by 0 bases, the J end by 13 bases, with 22 bases between. From germline, CDR1 is LGHDT and CDR2 YNNKEL (reference sequence). CDR3 size: 16 residues. The full variable domain, completed using reference TRBV3-1 and TRBJ2-4, is DTAVSQTPKYLVTQMGNDKSIKCEQNLGHDTMYWYKQDSKKFLKIMFSYNNKELIINETVPNRFSPKSPDKAHLNLHINSLELGDSAVYFCASSQEVGIHGGEQYFGAGTRLSVL.

This clonotype was observed many times. The CDR3 coding sequence is TGCGCCAGCAGCCAAGAGAAGGGTTGGAGCTCCTACAATGAGCAGTTCTTC. Its translation: CASSQEKGWSSYNEQFF. The V gene is TRBV4-1, the J gene TRBJ2-1; no clear D gene. This CDR3 comprises 17 residues. V was trimmed by 0 bases and J by 0 bases, leaving 12 bases between them. Germline V gene sequence: CDR1 MGHRA, CDR2 YSYEKL.

This CDR3 reads CASSSRGTSGIAYNEQFF. CDR3 coding DNA: TGTGCCAGCAGTTCACGCGGAACTAGCGGGATAGCCTACAATGAGCAGTTCTTC. The rearrangement links TRBV12-3 or TRBV12-4 to TRBJ2-1; 10 nucleotides agree with TRBD2. Trimming cost V 4 bases and J 2 bases; bases outside gene matches: 11. The CDR3 has 18 amino acids.

The gene calls are TRBV4-2 and TRBJ2-1, with TRBD2 identical over 14 bases. J lost 8 bases, V lost 1 base, and 4 bases had no gene match. Germline V gives CDR1 LGHNA, CDR2 YNFKEQ. The length of the CDR3 is 16 residues. CDR3 loop: CASSQAGTSGRHEQFF. The CDR3 DNA follows: TGTGCCAGCAGCCAAGCCGGGACTAGCGGGAGACATGAGCAGTTCTTC.

This clonotype was counted ten times or more. The chain is built from TRBV3-1 and TRBJ1-4; D not resolved. CDR3 length: 14 amino acids. Between the trimmed V and J ends, which lost 0 bases and 7 bases, there was a span of 9 bases. Per the germline V gene, CDR1 is LGHDT and CDR2 is YNNKEL (reference sequence). The CDR3 spells CASSQEVLTEKLFF. CDR3 bases: TGTGCCAGCAGCCAAGAAGTGTTGACTGAAAAACTGTTTTTT.

This rearrangement joins TRBV7-8 to TRBJ2-1; no clear D. Germline CDR1 SGHVS, CDR2 FQNEAQ. The germline V and J ends were trimmed by 5 bases and 7 bases, with 6 bases remaining between them. This CDR3 has 11 amino acids. The CDR3 DNA follows: TGTGCCAGCAGCCCCTCGAATGAGCAGTTCTTC. Residues: CASSPSNEQFF.

This chain connects TRBV5-1 to TRBJ2-1; the match to TRBD1 covers 8 bases. From germline, CDR1 is SGHRS and CDR2 YFSETQ. The CDR3 covers 15 residues. Trimming took 0 bases from V and 6 from J; bases not matched to a gene: 5. The CDR3: CASSLGDRGANEQFF. The CDR3 DNA sequence: TGCGCCAGCAGCTTGGGTGACAGGGGCGCCAATGAGCAGTTCTTC.

The V call is TRBV5-4, the J call TRBJ2-2, with 8 bases that match TRBD1. The germline V gene has CDR1 SGHNT and CDR2 YYREEE (reference sequence). V was clipped by 2 bases and J by 5 bases; unmatched bases: 5. The CDR3 extends over 15 amino acids. Here the CDR3 reads CASSFDRGGTGELFF. CDR3 DNA sequence: TGTGCCAGCAGCTTTGACAGGGGCGGGACCGGGGAGCTGTTTTTT.

This clonotype was counted many times. A read error may produce the germline difference seen at one junction end. V usage is TRBV7-7 and J usage is TRBJ2-5; a possible D gene is TRBD2 (5 bases). Germline V gene sequence: CDR1 SSHAT, CDR2 FNYEAQ (reference sequence). This CDR3 has 15 amino acids. CDR3 sequence (DNA): TGTGCTAGCAGCTTAGTGGGAGCTCCCCAAGAGACCCAGTACTTC. It specifies CASSLVGAPQETQYF.

The chain joins TRBV28 to TRBJ1-6; tentatively, D is TRBD1 (5 bases). In germline, CDR1 is MDHEN, CDR2 SYDVKM. The CDR3 is 16 residues long. Trimming shortened V by 4 bases and J by 10 bases, and 20 bases separated the two germline ends. In nucleotides, the CDR3 is TGTGCCAGCAGTTCTGAGGACTACTGGGGGGGATCACCCCTCCACTTT. This gives the protein CASSSEDYWGGSPLHF.

This clonotype appeared many times. The chain uses TRBV6-2 or TRBV6-3 and TRBJ1-4; TRBD1 is a possible D gene (5 bases). This CDR3 region has 16 residues. Germline assignment: CDR1 MNHEY and CDR2 SVGEGT. The V gene lost 6 bases and the J gene lost 0 bases, with 14 bases spanning the gap. The DNA for the CDR3 is TGTGCCAGCAGAGCGGAGGGGAGGGCAACTAATGAAAAACTGTTTTTT. Protein sequence: CASRAEGRATNEKLFF.

This clonotype was recorded at least ten times. The chain recombines TRBV6-1 with TRBJ1-2; 9 nucleotides agree with TRBD1. This CDR3 contains 13 residues. Germline V gene lookup returns CDR1 MNHNS and CDR2 SASEGT. Losses at the gene ends were 7 bases for V and 8 bases for J; bases not matched to a gene: 8. CDR3 protein: CASTPTGGGGYTF. The CDR3 region has the DNA TGTGCCAGCACTCCGACAGGGGGAGGAGGCTACACCTTC.

The table lists this clonotype with many counts. The rearrangement joins TRBV4-1 to TRBJ1-5; possible D gene TRBD1, 5 bases. CDR1 MGHRA and CDR2 YSYEKL come from the germline V gene. CDR3 length: 18 residues. The germline V and J ends were trimmed by 1 base and 0 bases, with 16 bases remaining between them. CDR3 region: CASSQAFREPYSNQPQHF. The CDR3 DNA is TGCGCCAGCAGCCAAGCGTTCAGGGAACCCTATAGCAATCAGCCCCAGCATTTT.

This clonotype was picked up many times. V gene TRBV28 combines with J gene TRBJ2-7, with D perhaps TRBD1 (6 bases). Per the germline V gene, CDR1 is MDHEN and CDR2 is SYDVKM. The CDR3 totals 15 residues. Trimming stripped 6 bases from V and 6 bases from J, with 21 bases between. The CDR3 nucleotides are TGTGCCAGCAGACCCCGCCGGGACATACCTCTCGAGCAGTACTTC. Translation: CASRPRRDIPLEQYF.

There are many counts of this clonotype. The chain recombines TRBV5-4 with TRBJ2-1, with 9 bases that match TRBD2. Per germline, CDR1 SGHNT and CDR2 YYREEE (reference sequence). The V gene end was trimmed by 3 bases and the J gene end by 0 bases; junction bases not matched to a gene: 4. This CDR3 region has 16 residues. DNA of the CDR3: TGTGCCAGCAGCTCCCTAGCGGGGAGCTCCTACAATGAGCAGTTCTTC. This sequence encodes CASSSLAGSSYNEQFF.

With respect to this clonotype: This is likely an artifact of a read error, given a far larger clone one base away. The gene calls are TRBV19 and TRBJ2-1; TRBD2 is a possible D gene (6 bases). The CDR3 sequence is 14 residues long. Trimming pared 4 bases from V and 10 bases from J, leaving 17 bases between. Germline CDR1 LNHDA, CDR2 SQIVND (reference sequence). DNA for the CDR3: TGTGCCAGTAGTAGGGGACTGAGCTCCTACGAGCAGTTCTTC. It encodes CASSRGLSSYEQFF.

This clonotype was seen ten or more times. The chain carries TRBV7-9 and TRBJ2-7; no firm D call. The germline CDR1 and CDR2 sequences are SEHNR and FQNEAQ (reference sequence). V was cut by 1 base and J by 5 bases, with 12 bases left in between. This CDR3 has 14 residues. This CDR3 is CASSLVVRGNEQYF. The CDR3 DNA reads TGTGCCAGCAGCTTAGTCGTCAGAGGTAACGAGCAGTACTTC.

This clonotype was recorded a few times. The chain joins TRBV28 to TRBJ1-1; D gene ambiguous. The CDR3 covers 13 residues. Trimming stripped 4 bases from V and 2 bases from J, with 8 bases between. Looked up from germline, CDR1 is MDHEN and CDR2 is SYDVKM. The CDR3 here is CASSYPGNTEAFF. CDR3 sequence (DNA): TGTGCCAGCAGTTACCCAGGCAACACTGAAGCTTTCTTT.

This clonotype has at least ten counts. The V call is TRBV7-2, the J call TRBJ2-1; unclear D gene. The V gene's germline CDR1 is SGHTA and CDR2 FQGNSA. Deletions cut 5 bases from V and 4 bases from J, with 3 bases between. The CDR3 is 11 amino acids. DNA for the CDR3: TGTGCCAGCAGCGGATACAATGAGCAGTTCTTC. This codes for CASSGYNEQFF.

The gene calls are TRBV5-1 and TRBJ1-2; D is undetermined. Trimming shortened V by 1 base and J by 4 bases, and 8 bases separated the two germline ends. Germline V lookup: CDR1 SGHRS, CDR2 YFSETQ. The CDR3 is made up of 13 amino acids. CDR3 DNA sequence: TGCGCCAGCAGCTTGTTTGAGGGCTATGGCTACACCTTC. Its translation is CASSLFEGYGYTF.

This clonotype was seen once. The DNA of the CDR3 is TGTGCCACAGCGCCCGGCCCAGATAACTATGGCTACACCTTC. Its protein product is CATAPGPDNYGYTF. The V gene is TRBV28, the J gene TRBJ1-2; the D is unclear. The CDR3 extends over 14 amino acids. V was pared by 10 bases and J by 1 base, with 16 bases between. CDR1 and CDR2 from the germline V gene are MDHEN and SYDVKM.

This clonotype was recorded many times. This chain connects TRBV30 to TRBJ2-7; D ambiguous. This CDR3 has 15 residues. V gave up 0 bases and J gave up 5 bases, with 17 bases separating them. The germline gives CDR1 GTSNPN, CDR2 SVGIG (reference sequence). CDR3 sequence (DNA): TGTGCCTGGAGTGTACCCCCCGGCCGCCCCAACGAGCAGTACTTC. Amino acids: CAWSVPPGRPNEQYF.

This clonotype was seen many times. This chain connects TRBV20-1 to TRBJ2-1, with a weak D call TRBD1 (6 bases). CDR1 and CDR2 from the germline V gene are DFQATT and SNEGSKA (reference sequence). Trimming removed 0 bases from V and 4 bases from J, with 19 bases in between. The CDR3 is 17 amino acids. The CDR3 region has the DNA TGCAGTGCTAGAGACCAAAGGGGGACCACCCGATACAATGAGCAGTTCTTC. This gives the protein CSARDQRGTTRYNEQFF.

This chain uses TRBV2 with TRBJ2-2; D perhaps matches TRBD1 (5 bases). Germline-derived CDR1 and CDR2 are SNHLY and FYNNEI. V lost 3 bases and J lost 6, with 11 bases in between. The CDR3 is made up of 14 amino acids. CDR3 sequence: CASSESEGAGELFF. For the CDR3, the DNA is TGTGCCAGCAGTGAGTCAGAAGGGGCCGGGGAGCTGTTTTTT. Complete variable domain (other parts from reference TRBV2 and TRBJ2-2): EPEVTQTPSHQVTQMGQEVILRCVPISNHLYFYWYRQILGQKVEFLVSFYNNEISEKSEIFDDQFSVERPDGSNFTLKIRSTKLEDSAMYFCASSESEGAGELFFGEGSRLTVL.

The V and J genes are TRBV5-1 and TRBJ1-1; tentatively, D is TRBD1 (6 bases). The CDR3 has 14 amino acids. V shed 6 bases and J shed 0 bases, with 12 bases lying between them. Germline lookup yields CDR1 SGHRS and CDR2 YFSETQ. CDR3 coding DNA: TGCGCCAGCAACCACGGGGACATGAACACTGAAGCTTTCTTT. Its protein is CASNHGDMNTEAFF.

This clonotype was recorded many times. The CDR3 region is CASSSPGLAGGPSTDTQYF. The CDR3 bases are TGTGCCAGCAGCTCCCCCGGACTAGCGGGGGGACCTAGCACAGATACGCAGTATTTT. V and J are TRBV5-4 and TRBJ2-3, with 14 nucleotides matching TRBD2. V trimming: 3 bases; J trimming: 0 bases; junction bases outside the gene matches: 9. CDR1 SGHNT and CDR2 YYREEE come from the germline V gene (reference sequence). The CDR3 has 19 residues.

This clonotype was picked up many times. The chain links TRBV4-3 to TRBJ2-7, with 9 bases that match TRBD1. Germline V gene data show CDR1 as LGHNA and CDR2 as YSLEER. The CDR3 is 15 residues long. J lost 3 bases, V lost 7 bases, and 10 bases had no gene match. CDR3 residues: CASTPRGQGLYEQYF. The CDR3 DNA reads TGCGCCAGCACCCCAAGGGGACAGGGACTCTACGAGCAGTACTTC.

This clonotype was observed many times. The chain carries TRBV6-8 and TRBJ1-1; the match to TRBD1 covers 11 bases. Germline CDR1 reads MNHGY; CDR2 reads SAAAGT. This CDR3 contains 14 residues. Unmatched junction bases numbered 11, after V lost 6 bases and J lost 11 bases. This CDR3 is CASSGGQGVSVAFF. The DNA for the CDR3 is TGTGCCAGCAGCGGGGGACAGGGGGTATCGGTTGCTTTCTTT.

The chain links TRBV18 to TRBJ2-7, with TRBD1 matching over 8 bases. The junction had 10 bases not matched to a gene; V was cut back by 2 bases and J by 7 bases. Germline CDR1 KGHSH, CDR2 LQKENI. The CDR3 sequence is 15 residues long. The CDR3 coding sequence is TGTGCCAGCTCACCAGAGGACAGGGTAGGATGGGAGCAGTACTTC. It yields the protein CASSPEDRVGWEQYF.

The genes are TRBV11-2 and TRBJ2-5; 9 bases are shared with TRBD2. The germline V gene encodes CDR1 SGHAT and CDR2 FQNNGV. This CDR3 region has 15 residues. V shed 5 bases, J shed 4 bases, and the junction held 8 bases outside the gene matches. CDR3 bases: TGTGCCAGCAGCGCCGGGACACTAGCGGGAGAGACCCAGTACTTC. Translation: CASSAGTLAGETQYF.